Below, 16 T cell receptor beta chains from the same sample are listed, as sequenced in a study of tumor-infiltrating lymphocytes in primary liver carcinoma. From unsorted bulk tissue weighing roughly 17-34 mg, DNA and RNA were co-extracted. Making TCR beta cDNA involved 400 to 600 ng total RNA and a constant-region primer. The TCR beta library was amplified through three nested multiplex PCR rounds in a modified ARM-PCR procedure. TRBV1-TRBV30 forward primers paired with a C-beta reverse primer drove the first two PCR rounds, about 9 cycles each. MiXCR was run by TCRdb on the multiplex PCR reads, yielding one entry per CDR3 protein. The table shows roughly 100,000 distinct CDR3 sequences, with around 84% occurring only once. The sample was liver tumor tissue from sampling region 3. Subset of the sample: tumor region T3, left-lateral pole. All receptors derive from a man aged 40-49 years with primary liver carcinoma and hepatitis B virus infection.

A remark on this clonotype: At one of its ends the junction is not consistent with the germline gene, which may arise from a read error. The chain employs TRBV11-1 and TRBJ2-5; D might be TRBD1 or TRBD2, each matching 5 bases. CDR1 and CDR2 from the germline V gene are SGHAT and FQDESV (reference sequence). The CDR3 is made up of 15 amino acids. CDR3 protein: CTSTLTGPVGETQNF. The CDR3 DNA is TGTACCAGCACCCTAACGGGACCAGTGGGAGAGACCCAGAACTTC.

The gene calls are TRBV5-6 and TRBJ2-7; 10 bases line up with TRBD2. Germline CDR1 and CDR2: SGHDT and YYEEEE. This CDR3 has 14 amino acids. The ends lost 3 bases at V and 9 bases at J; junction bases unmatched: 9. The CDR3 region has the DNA TGTGCCAGCAGCTACAGGACTAGCGGCCTCGGGCAGTACTTC. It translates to CASSYRTSGLGQYF.

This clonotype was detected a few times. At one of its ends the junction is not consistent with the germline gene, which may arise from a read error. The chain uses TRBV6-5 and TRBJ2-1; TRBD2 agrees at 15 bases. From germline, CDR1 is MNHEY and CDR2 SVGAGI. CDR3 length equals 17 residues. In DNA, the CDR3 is TGTGCTAGCAGTTACATTCCGGGACTAGCGGGAGGAGGTGAGCAGTTCTTC. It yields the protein CASSYIPGLAGGGEQFF.

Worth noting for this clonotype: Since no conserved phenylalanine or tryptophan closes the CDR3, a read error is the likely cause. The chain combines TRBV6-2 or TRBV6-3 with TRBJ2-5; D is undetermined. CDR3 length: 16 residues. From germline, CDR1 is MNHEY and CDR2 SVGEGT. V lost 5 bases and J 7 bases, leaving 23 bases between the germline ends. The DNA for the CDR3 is TGTGCCAGCAGTCAATCGACGGCAGCAGGCGAAGTGACCCAGTACTCC. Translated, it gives CASSQSTAAGEVTQYS.

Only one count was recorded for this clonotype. CDR3 nucleotides: TGTGCCAGCAGCGTGGGGACTCCAGCCCATGGGCAGTTCTTC. This sequence encodes CASSVGTPAHGQFF. The V call is TRBV9, the J call TRBJ2-1, with TRBD2 as a possible D gene (6 bases). CDR1 and CDR2 (germline): SGDLS, YYNGEE. V was clipped by 2 bases and J by 12 bases, with 18 bases between them. This CDR3 contains 14 residues.

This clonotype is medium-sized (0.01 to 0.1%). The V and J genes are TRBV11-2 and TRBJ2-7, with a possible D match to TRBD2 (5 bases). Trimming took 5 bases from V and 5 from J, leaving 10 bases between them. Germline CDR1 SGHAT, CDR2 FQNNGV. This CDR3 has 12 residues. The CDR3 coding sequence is TGTGCCAGCAGCCTAACTAGAAACGAGCAGTACTTC. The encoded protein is CASSLTRNEQYF.

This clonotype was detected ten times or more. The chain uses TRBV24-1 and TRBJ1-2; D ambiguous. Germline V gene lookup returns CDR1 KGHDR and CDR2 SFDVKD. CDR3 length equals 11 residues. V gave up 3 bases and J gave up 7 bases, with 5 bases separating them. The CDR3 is CATSDGFGYTF. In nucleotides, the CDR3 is TGTGCCACCAGTGATGGGTTTGGCTACACCTTC.

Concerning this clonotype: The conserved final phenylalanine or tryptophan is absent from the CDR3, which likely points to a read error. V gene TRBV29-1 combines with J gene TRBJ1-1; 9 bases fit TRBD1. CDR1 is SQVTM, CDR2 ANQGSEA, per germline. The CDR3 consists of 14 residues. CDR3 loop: CSIGQGLGNTEAFL. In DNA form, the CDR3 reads TGCAGCATAGGACAGGGGTTGGGGAACACCGAAGCTTTCTTA.

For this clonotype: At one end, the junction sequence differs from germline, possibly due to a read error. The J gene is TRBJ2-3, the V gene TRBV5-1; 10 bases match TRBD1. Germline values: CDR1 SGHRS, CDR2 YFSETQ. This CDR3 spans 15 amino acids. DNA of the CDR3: TGTACCAGCAGCGGGACAGGGGAGGGCACAGATACGCAGTATTTT. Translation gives CTSSGTGEGTDTQYF.

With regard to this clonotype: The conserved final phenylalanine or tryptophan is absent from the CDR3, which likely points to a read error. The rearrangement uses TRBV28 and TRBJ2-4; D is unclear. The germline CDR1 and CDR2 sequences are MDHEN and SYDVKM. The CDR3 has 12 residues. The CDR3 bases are TGTGCCAGCAATTTAACTAAAAACATTCAGTACCTC. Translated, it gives CASNLTKNIQYL.

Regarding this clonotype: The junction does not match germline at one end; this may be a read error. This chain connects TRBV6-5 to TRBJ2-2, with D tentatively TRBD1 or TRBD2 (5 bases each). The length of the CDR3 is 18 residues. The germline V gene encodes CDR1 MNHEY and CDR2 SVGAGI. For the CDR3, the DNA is TGTGCCAACAGTCGTCGCCCCCCAAGAGGGGCGAACACCGGGGAGCTGTTTTTT. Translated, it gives CANSRRPPRGANTGELFF.

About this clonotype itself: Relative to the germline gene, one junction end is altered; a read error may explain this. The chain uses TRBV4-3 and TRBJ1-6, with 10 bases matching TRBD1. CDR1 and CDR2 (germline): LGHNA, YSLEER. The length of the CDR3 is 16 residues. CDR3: CVSSSWDRGRNSRLHF. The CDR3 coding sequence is TGCGTCAGCAGCTCCTGGGACAGGGGAAGGAATTCACGCCTCCACTTC.

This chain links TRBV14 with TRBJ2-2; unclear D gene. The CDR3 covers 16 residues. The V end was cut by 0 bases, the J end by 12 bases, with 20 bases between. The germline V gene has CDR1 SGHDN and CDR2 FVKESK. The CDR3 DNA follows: TGTGCCAGCAGCCAAGACGGCGGCAGCCGGCCCCGGAAGCTGTTTTTT. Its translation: CASSQDGGSRPRKLFF.

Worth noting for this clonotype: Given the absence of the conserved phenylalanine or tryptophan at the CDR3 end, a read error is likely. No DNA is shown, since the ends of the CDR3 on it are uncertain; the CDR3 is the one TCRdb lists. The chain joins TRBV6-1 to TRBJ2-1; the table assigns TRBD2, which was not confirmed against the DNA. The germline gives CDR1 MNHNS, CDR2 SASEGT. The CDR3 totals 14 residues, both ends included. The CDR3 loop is CASSPSGSGNEQFL.

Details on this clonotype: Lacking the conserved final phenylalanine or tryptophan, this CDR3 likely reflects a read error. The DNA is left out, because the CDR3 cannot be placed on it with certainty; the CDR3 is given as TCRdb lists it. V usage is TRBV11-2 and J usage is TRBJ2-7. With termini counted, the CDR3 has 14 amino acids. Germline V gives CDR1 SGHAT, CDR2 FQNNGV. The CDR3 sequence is CASSSNRNSYEQCS.

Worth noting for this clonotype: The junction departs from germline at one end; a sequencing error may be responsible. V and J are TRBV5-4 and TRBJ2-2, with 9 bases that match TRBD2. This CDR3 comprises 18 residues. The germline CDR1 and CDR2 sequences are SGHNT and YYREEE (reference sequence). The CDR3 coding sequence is TGTGCCAGCAGCCTTGGGCGAAATAGGGCTAGCGGGGCCGGGGAGCTGTTCTTT. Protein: CASSLGRNRASGAGELFF. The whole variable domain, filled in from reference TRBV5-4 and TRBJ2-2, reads ETGVTQSPTHLIKTRGQQVTLRCSSQSGHNTVSWYQQALGQGPQFIFQYYREEENGRGNFPPRFSGLQFPNYSSELNVNALELDDSALYLCASSLGRNRASGAGELFFGEGSRLTVL.